The next 13 T cell receptor beta chains were all read from a single sample in a study of cytomegalovirus exposure and HLA in healthy donors (dated by TCRdb to 2016 to 2017). Library method: the immunoSEQ multiplex PCR assay. TCRdb obtained this table from immuneACCESS and retained in-frame rearrangements with V and J assigned. These tables miss some clones; where compared with another copy, unresolved V genes account for less than half of the shortfall, and the remainder is unexplained. This sample comprises 200,000 to 250,000 clones, about 88% of them detected only once. Clones ranked in the top ten supply about 12% of the sample. Material: PBMCs. Receptor source: a man between 18 and 35 years old in good health and CMV-seropositive.

V is TRBV9 and J is TRBJ2-1; D ambiguous. Germline V gives CDR1 SGDLS, CDR2 YYNGEE. Trimming pared 0 bases from V and 7 bases from J, leaving 11 bases between. This CDR3 is built from 14 residues. The CDR3: CASSVEMWANEQFF. In nucleotides, the CDR3 is TGTGCCAGCAGCGTAGAGATGTGGGCAAATGAGCAGTTCTTC.

The count of this clone is one. The chain recombines TRBV7-2 with TRBJ2-5; 8 bases agree with TRBD1. V shed 5 bases and J 5 bases; nucleotides not matched to a gene: 10. The CDR3 loop spans 15 amino acids. CDR1 is SGHTA and CDR2 is FQGNSA in the germline V gene. The CDR3 here is CASSITGTGSETQYF. CDR3 DNA sequence: TGTGCCAGCAGCATAACCGGGACAGGTAGTGAGACCCAGTACTTC.

A few counts support this clone. V is TRBV5-5 and J is TRBJ2-6; no clear D gene. In germline, CDR1 is SGHKS, CDR2 YYEKEE (reference sequence). The CDR3 is 16 residues long. V was shortened by 2 bases and J by 1 base, with 10 bases between the two germline ends. As DNA, the CDR3 is TGTGCCAGCAGCTTCGACGGCTATTCTGGGGCCAACGTCCTGACTTTC. Translation: CASSFDGYSGANVLTF.

DNA of the CDR3: TGTGCCTGGGGGCCCAGGGATCTCTACGAGCAGTACTTC. Its protein product is CAWGPRDLYEQYF. The chain combines TRBV30 with TRBJ2-7; tentatively, D is TRBD1 (5 bases). V lost 5 bases and J lost 3, with 14 bases in between. The V gene's germline CDR1 is GTSNPN and CDR2 SVGIG (reference sequence). The CDR3 runs to 13 residues.

The chain employs TRBV4-2 and TRBJ1-1; TRBD1 is a possible D gene (5 bases). Germline loops: CDR1 LGHNA, CDR2 YNFKEQ. V lost 1 base and J lost 3, with 12 bases in between. CDR3 length: 15 residues. DNA of the CDR3: TGTGCCAGCAGCCAAGGGGGCCCAGGGTACACTGAAGCTTTCTTT. Amino acid sequence: CASSQGGPGYTEAFF.

This sequence joins TRBV15 and TRBJ2-7; 10 bases map to TRBD2. The ends lost 0 bases at V and 3 bases at J; junction bases unmatched: 2. The V gene's germline CDR1 is LNHNV and CDR2 YYDKDF (reference sequence). The CDR3 covers 15 residues. DNA of the CDR3: TGTGCCACCAGCAGAGAGACTAGCGGGTACTACGAGCAGTACTTC. Its protein product is CATSRETSGYYEQYF.

The V and J genes are TRBV6-1 and TRBJ1-5; D unclear. Germline CDR1 is MNHNS and CDR2 is SASEGT. The length of the CDR3 is 13 residues. Trimming took 7 bases from V and 1 from J, leaving 8 bases between them. The CDR3 sequence: CASIGRSNQPQHF. The CDR3 bases are TGTGCCAGCATAGGCCGAAGCAATCAGCCCCAGCATTTT.

This chain uses TRBV6-6 with TRBJ2-7; TRBD2 might be the D (5 bases). V dropped 8 bases and J dropped 5 bases, with 19 bases sitting between them. The CDR3 is made up of 14 amino acids. Per the germline V gene, CDR1 is MNHNY and CDR2 is SVGAGI (reference sequence). This chain's CDR3 is CASETGPRGDEQYF. CDR3 bases: TGTGCCAGCGAGACTGGGCCTCGGGGTGACGAGCAGTACTTC.

The V and J genes are TRBV27 and TRBJ2-4; D tentatively reads TRBD1 or TRBD2 (6 bases each). This CDR3 is built from 20 residues. Germline CDR1 MNHEY, CDR2 SMNVEV (reference sequence). With 5 bases removed from V and 0 bases from J, the gap between germline ends came to 26 bases. CDR3 nucleotide sequence: TGTGCCAGCAGTGCAGAGGGTGACAGGAGGGATCGGCTAGCCAAAAACATTCAGTACTTC. Its translation is CASSAEGDRRDRLAKNIQYF.

The CDR3 region is CASSFDRAKTNYGYTF. The DNA for the CDR3 is TGTGCCAGCAGTTTCGACAGGGCGAAGACTAACTATGGCTACACCTTC. The chain couples TRBV27 to TRBJ1-2; TRBD1 matches 7 bases. The CDR3 extends over 16 amino acids. Germline trimming cut 3 bases from V and 0 bases from J; bases unmatched to any gene: 7. Germline CDR1 and CDR2: MNHEY and SMNVEV (reference sequence).

The J gene is TRBJ2-5, the V gene TRBV27; D is ambiguous. Germline CDR1 MNHEY, CDR2 SMNVEV (reference sequence). The CDR3 totals 13 residues. V lost 6 bases and J 1 base, leaving 9 bases between the germline ends. The CDR3 DNA sequence: TGTGCCAGCAGGATTAACGGCCAAGAGACCCAGTACTTC. Protein product: CASRINGQETQYF.

The rearrangement links TRBV4-1 to TRBJ2-5, with 8 bases matching TRBD1. The CDR3 is made up of 15 amino acids. The V and J ends lost 4 bases and 5 bases, in that order; junction bases with no gene match: 9. Germline V gene lookup returns CDR1 MGHRA and CDR2 YSYEKL. The CDR3 region has the DNA TGCGCCAGCAGCCGATCGGACAGGGTCGGCGAGACCCAGTACTTC. Translated: CASSRSDRVGETQYF.

The chain employs TRBV11-2 and TRBJ2-7, with D perhaps being TRBD1 or TRBD2 (5 bases each). V lost 3 bases to trimming and J lost 1 base, with 10 bases between them. The CDR3 covers 14 residues. Germline V CDR1 and CDR2: SGHAT, FQNNGV. Here the CDR3 reads CASSFGTESYEQYF. As DNA, the CDR3 is TGTGCCAGCAGCTTCGGGACCGAATCCTACGAGCAGTACTTC.